Listed here are 8 T cell receptor beta chains from one sample, sequenced in a study of cytomegalovirus exposure and HLA in healthy donors. PCR used 60 Vbeta primers and 13 Jbeta primers. Sequencing was performed with immunoSEQ multiplex PCR; in TCRdb, only in-frame clones are kept and a portion is missing. Altogether around 100,000 clones are present, roughly 80% being singletons, with the ten largest covering roughly 9.3%. The sample taken for sequencing was PBMCs. These receptors were taken from a male donor in good health and CMV-seropositive.

The rearrangement uses TRBV19 and TRBJ2-7; the match to TRBD1 covers 7 bases. The V gene's germline CDR1 is LNHDA and CDR2 SQIVND (reference sequence). Germline trimming cut 3 bases from V and 4 bases from J; bases unmatched to any gene: 3. CDR3 length: 13 amino acids. This CDR3 is CASSISQGYEQYF. The CDR3 nucleotides are TGTGCCAGTAGTATCTCACAGGGGTACGAGCAGTACTTC.

This clone came up a few times. The genes are TRBV10-3 and TRBJ1-3; 7 nucleotides match TRBD1. J was trimmed by 3 bases and V by 5 bases; bases with no gene match: 1. This CDR3 contains 13 residues. Germline-derived CDR1 and CDR2 are ENHRY and SYGVKD. CDR3 nucleotides: TGTGCCATCAGTTGGGACAGTGGAAACACCATATATTTT. Protein sequence: CAISWDSGNTIYF.

The rearrangement uses TRBV2 and TRBJ2-6; possible D gene TRBD2, 6 bases. The CDR3 has 16 residues. V lost 8 bases and J lost 4, with 18 bases in between. Germline-derived CDR1 and CDR2 are SNHLY and FYNNEI. CDR3 DNA sequence: TGTGCCAGCTCGCGGGACCCCACTGCGGGGGCCAACGTCCTGACTTTC. This encodes CASSRDPTAGANVLTF.

This chain's CDR3 is CASSPASGPVAGGPFETQYF. The CDR3 bases are TGCGCCAGCAGCCCGGCCTCCGGTCCGGTAGCGGGAGGGCCGTTCGAGACCCAGTACTTC. The rearrangement links TRBV5-1 to TRBJ2-5; 11 nucleotides agree with TRBD2. Germline loops: CDR1 SGHRS, CDR2 YFSETQ. After removal of 4 bases from V and 5 bases from J, the junction contained 22 bases not matched to a gene. CDR3 length equals 20 residues.

The chain is built from TRBV4-1 and TRBJ2-7; TRBD2 matches at 11 bases. V was clipped by 1 base and J by 4 bases; unmatched bases: 15. This CDR3 comprises 19 residues. The germline gives CDR1 MGHRA, CDR2 YSYEKL. The CDR3 spells CASSQGLAGGTMIPYEQYF. In nucleotides, the CDR3 is TGCGCCAGCAGCCAAGGGCTAGCGGGAGGAACAATGATCCCTTACGAGCAGTACTTC.

Only one count was recorded for this clone. V usage is TRBV6-5 and J usage is TRBJ2-7, with 7 bases fitting TRBD1. There are 16 residues in the CDR3. The trim removed 0 bases at V and 0 bases at J, leaving 5 bases unmatched. Germline V lookup: CDR1 MNHEY, CDR2 SVGAGI. The CDR3 DNA follows: TGTGCCAGCAGTTACTCGGGGGCAGGGGGCTCCTACGAGCAGTACTTC. Its protein product is CASSYSGAGGSYEQYF.

The chain recombines TRBV6-6 with TRBJ1-5; D possibly corresponds to TRBD1 (5 bases). Between the trimmed V and J ends, which lost 0 bases and 0 bases, there was a span of 9 bases. The CDR3 contains 16 residues. The germline V gene encodes CDR1 MNHNY and CDR2 SVGAGI (reference sequence). The CDR3 DNA follows: TGTGCCAGCAGTTACTCTTCGGGGGGTAGCAATCAGCCCCAGCATTTT. This codes for CASSYSSGGSNQPQHF.

The J gene is TRBJ2-5, the V gene TRBV30, with D maybe TRBD2 (5 bases). CDR1 is GTSNPN and CDR2 is SVGIG in the germline V gene (reference sequence). Trimming cost V 1 base and J 4 bases, with 10 bases left between them. The CDR3 covers 13 residues. In DNA form, the CDR3 reads TGTGCCTGGAGTGCGGCAGGAGGAGAGACCCAGTACTTC. This gives the protein CAWSAAGGETQYF. Complete variable domain (other parts from reference TRBV30 and TRBJ2-5): SQTIHQWPATLVQPVGSPLSLECTVEGTSNPNLYWYRQAAGRGLQLLFYSVGIGQISSEVPQNLSASRPQDRQFILSSKKLLLSDSGFYLCAWSAAGGETQYFGPGTRLLVL.